The source of this T cell receptor (beta chain) is a study of T cell responses to AZD1222 COVID-19 vaccine. Study in general: Analyses pooled second doses at about 4 or about 12 weeks. Study results and caveats: Without day 14 samples, only post-peak T cell repertoires were studied.

Sequencing was performed with immunoSEQ multiplex PCR; in TCRdb, only in-frame clones are kept and a portion is missing. The table includes about 140,000 clones, about 93% detected once. As to this clone: Its antigen is not identified.

The V gene lost 4 bases and the J gene lost 0 bases, with 14 bases spanning the gap. Germline V gene lookup returns CDR1 SGHRS and CDR2 YFSETQ. The CDR3 length is 16 residues. This sequence joins TRBV5-1 and TRBJ2-1, with TRBD2 as a possible D gene (6 bases). Here the sequenced sample was peripheral blood, taken on day 0 of AZD1222 vaccination. The TCR sequence derives from an adult in good health. CDR3 sequence reads: CASSPRGSGSYNEQFF. Here the CDR3 DNA reads TGCGCCAGCAGCCCCCGGGGTAGCGGCTCCTACAATGAGCAGTTCTTC.